This T cell receptor beta chain is drawn from a study of blood T cell repertoires in COVID-19. Study in general: Researchers got acute and convalescent COVID-19 samples from the United States, Italy and Spain. PBMCs, B-cell-depleted T cells, or T cells provided the cDNA or gDNA that made up the material.

Per the original data handling: The authors estimated nucleated cell counts from reference gene primer amplification. Libraries were prepared by immunoSEQ multiplex PCR; TCRdb keeps only in-frame clonotypes and omits some of them. Clonal size and the V and J genes are those of that table, whereas D and trimming came from the DNA. The sample records 95,000 to 150,000 clones, around 79% being singletons. This CDR3 has 16 residues. Trimming removed 8 bases from V and 3 bases from J, with 23 bases in between. Germline V CDR1 and CDR2: MNHEY, SMNVEV (reference sequence). This chain links TRBV27 with TRBJ2-7; weak D call: TRBD1 (6 bases). This sequence originates from a man between 70 and 80 years old with acute or convalescent COVID-19. The sequencing sample was made of peripheral blood. The CDR3: CASSAITGTNFYEQYF. For the CDR3, the DNA is TGTGCCAGCTCTGCAATAACCGGGACAAACTTCTACGAGCAGTACTTC.